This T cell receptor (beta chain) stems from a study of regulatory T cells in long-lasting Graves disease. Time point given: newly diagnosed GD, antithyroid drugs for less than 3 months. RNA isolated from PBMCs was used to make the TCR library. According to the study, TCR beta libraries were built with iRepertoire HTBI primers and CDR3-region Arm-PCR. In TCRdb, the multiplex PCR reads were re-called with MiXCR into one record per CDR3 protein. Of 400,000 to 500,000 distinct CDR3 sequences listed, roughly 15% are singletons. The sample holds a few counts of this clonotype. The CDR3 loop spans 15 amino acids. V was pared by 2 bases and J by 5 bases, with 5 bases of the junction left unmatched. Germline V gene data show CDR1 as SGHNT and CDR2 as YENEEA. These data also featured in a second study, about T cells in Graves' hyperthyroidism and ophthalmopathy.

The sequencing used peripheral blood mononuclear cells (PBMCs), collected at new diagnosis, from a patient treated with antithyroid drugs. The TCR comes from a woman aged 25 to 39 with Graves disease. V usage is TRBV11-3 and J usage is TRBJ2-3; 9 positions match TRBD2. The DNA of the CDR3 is TGTGCCAGCAGCTTAAGCGGCGGGAGGGGAGATACGCAGTATTTT. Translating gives CASSLSGGRGDTQYF.